This T cell receptor (beta chain) came from a study of blood T cell repertoires in COVID-19. At the level of the study: Donors in the United States, Italy and Spain gave samples during acute or convalescent COVID-19.

Using immunoSEQ multiplex PCR, the repertoire was profiled, and TCRdb retains in-frame clones only, with some absent. The data hold roughly 230,000 clones, with 82% observed a single time. This sequence was found in a woman older than 75 with acute or convalescent COVID-19. The sequenced sample consisted of peripheral blood.

This CDR3 reads CASSLGGEETQYF. The CDR3, as DNA: TGTGCCAGCAGCCTAGGGGGAGAAGAGACCCAGTACTTC. V and J are TRBV12-3 or TRBV12-4 and TRBJ2-5; D is perhaps TRBD1 (6 bases). Trimming took 6 bases from V and 3 from J, leaving 11 bases between them. This CDR3 has 13 residues.